The entry below gives a single T cell receptor beta chain sequence along with its context. What this receptor recognizes is not known. No much larger clone exists at a distance of one base, and base qualities are not known. The sample belongs to a study of blood T cell repertoires in COVID-19 (dated by TCRdb to 2019 to 2021). Concerning the study at large: Collaborator samples came from the United States, Italy and Spain and covered acute and convalescent phases of COVID-19. A de-identified subject ID, COVID-19 status, age in years and sex were almost always included in the sample metadata. The material from the prospective study consisted of cDNA or gDNA derived from T cells, B-cell-depleted T cells, or PBMCs. A freely available public database, intended as a resource for researchers studying the immune response to SARS-CoV-2, is where the repertoires were released. Subjects who had been exposed to COVID-19, were actively infected with it, or had recovered from it provided the deeply sampled blood TCRbeta repertoires that made up the dataset. Samples came from the ongoing ImmuneRACE study (first 160 participants) plus 1,254 subjects from 6 global collaborators. Where HLA class I and class II types were available, the types were taken from metadata supplied by the sample provider, not from assay-based typing. Summary of the overall study and its limitations: Clinical and demographic metadata were provided uncurated, with the amount varying by source and participant.

Collaborating institutions collected whole blood in K2EDTA tubes following their own protocols. For TCRbeta analysis, collaborators shipped samples in one of three forms: frozen whole blood, isolated PBMCs, or DNA extracted from either of those sample types. The immunoSEQ Assay, a bias-controlled multiplex PCR, was used to amplify TCRbeta CDR3 regions from genomic DNA. The paper's data handling went like this. Nucleated cell counts per sample were estimated from amplification of reference gene primers within the assay. To quantify the absolute abundance of each unique TCRbeta CDR3 rearrangement, sequence reads were collapsed and filtered. Productive Simpson clonality was computed per sample as the square root of Simpson's diversity index over productive rearrangements. TCRdb's version of the immuneACCESS table is confined to in-frame rearrangements and falls short of the full clone set. An unresolved V gene accounts for under half of the shortfall where checked; the remainder is of unknown origin. Clone size and the V and J calls come from that table; the DNA yielded D and trimming. The sample table contains some 110,000 clones; only one count was recorded for approximately 87% of them. Of the sample, about 2.2% falls within the top ten clones.

Trimming costs V 5 bases and J 5 bases, and their ends lie 18 bases apart. Looking up the germline V gene yields CDR1 SGHTA and CDR2 FQGNSA. Spanning cysteine to phenylalanine, the CDR3 consists of 15 amino acids. The only DNA kept is the CDR3, 45 bases in frame from the first base. The V and J genes are TRBV7-2 and TRBJ1-2; TRBD1 is possibly the D segment (6 matching bases). The sample was peripheral blood. This sequence originates from a young man with acute or convalescent COVID-19. CDR3 sequence: CASSRGAGESYGYTF. The bases are TGTGCCAGCAGCAGAGGGGCAGGGGAAAGTTATGGCTACACCTTC.